A single sample gave rise to the 2 T cell receptor beta chains below, sequenced in a study of identical twins. From the 5' RACE reads, TCRdb called clonotypes with MiXCR, one entry per CDR3 protein. This sample has over 15,000 distinct CDR3 sequences, with roughly 71% found just once. Source material: memory (CD45RO+) T cells sorted from blood. The receptor source for this set is a woman in her late teens or twenties in good health. This table probably holds off-target reads from a library built for another chain.

J is TRBJ2-1 and V is TRBV2, with D perhaps given as TRBD1 or TRBD2 (5 bases each). Deletions cut 2 bases from V and 7 bases from J, with 12 bases between. CDR3 length: 14 residues. The germline gives CDR1 SNHLY, CDR2 FYNNEI. The CDR3 nucleotides read TGTGCCAGCAGTGAACAGGGCTCGGGAAATGAGCAGTTCTTC. This sequence encodes CASSEQGSGNEQFF.

This clonotype was detected once. The genes are TRBV10-3 and TRBJ2-7; D possibly corresponds to TRBD1 (5 bases). The CDR3 is 15 amino acids. CDR1 and CDR2 from the germline V gene are ENHRY and SYGVKD. V lost 3 bases and J lost 7, with 19 bases in between. CDR3 residues: CAISENKGPSREQYF. The CDR3, as DNA: TGTGCCATCAGTGAAAACAAGGGGCCGAGCAGAGAGCAGTACTTC.